These 28 T cell receptor beta chains share one sample of origin, sequenced in a study of shared clonotypes between healthy human individuals. Clones were sequenced by immunoSEQ multiplex PCR, and TCRdb holds only the in-frame ones, with some missing. The table includes about 1.1 million clones, 60% to 85% detected once. The sequenced sample was memory CD4+ T cells from PBMCs. Indicated subset: CD45RA-negative fraction. The receptors stem from a man younger than 30 in good health. Some clones in this sample may be carry-over from other donors' samples.

As concerns this clone: Other DNA sequences in this sample translate to the same CDR3. The chain links TRBV5-1 to TRBJ1-5; 12 bases line up with TRBD1. The CDR3 is 14 amino acids. CDR1 and CDR2 from the germline V gene are SGHRS and YFSETQ. J was trimmed by 10 bases and V by 0 bases; bases with no gene match: 2. The CDR3 coding sequence is TGCGCCAGCAGCTTGGGGGACAGGGGGCAACCCCAGCATTTT. It is translated as CASSLGDRGQPQHF.

This chain connects TRBV5-8 to TRBJ2-4; D uncertain. The CDR3 is 20 amino acids. V lost 0 bases, J lost 0 bases, and 22 bases lay in between. CDR1 SGHTS and CDR2 YDEGEE come from the germline V gene. As DNA, the CDR3 is TGTGCCAGCAGCTTGGGCCTAGGTATCGGCACGCTTCTAGCCAAAAACATTCAGTACTTC. Translating gives CASSLGLGIGTLLAKNIQYF.

The table lists this clone with many counts. CDR3 nucleotides: TGTGCCAGCAGTTTACAGGGTATCTATGGCTACACCTTC. Its translation: CASSLQGIYGYTF. J is TRBJ1-2 and V is TRBV6-5, with D perhaps matching TRBD1 (6 bases). Germline V gene lookup returns CDR1 MNHEY and CDR2 SVGAGI. Trimming cost V 4 bases and J 4 bases, with 10 bases left between them. The CDR3 consists of 13 residues.

The chain links TRBV7-3 to TRBJ2-1; D unresolved. The CDR3 is 13 residues long. The germline gives CDR1 SGHTA, CDR2 FQGTGA. Trimming took 5 bases from V and 6 from J, leaving 11 bases between them. The CDR3 region is CASSPAVRNEQFF. CDR3 sequence (DNA): TGTGCCAGCAGCCCGGCGGTCCGCAATGAGCAGTTCTTC.

V and J are TRBV7-2 and TRBJ1-1, with 9 bases identical to TRBD1. The CDR3 has 18 residues. Germline CDR1 reads SGHTA; CDR2 reads FQGNSA. Losses at the gene ends were 1 base for V and 1 base for J; bases not matched to a gene: 10. CDR3 sequence (DNA): TGTGCCAGCAGCTTAGTACCCTCCGGGACAGGGTCGAACACTGAAGCTTTCTTT. Its translation: CASSLVPSGTGSNTEAFF.

The rearrangement uses TRBV18 and TRBJ2-7; D may correspond to TRBD1 or TRBD2 (5 bases each). The V end was cut by 3 bases, the J end by 4 bases, with 16 bases between. The CDR3 totals 15 residues. In germline, CDR1 is KGHSH, CDR2 LQKENI. The CDR3 sequence is CASSPGLRDPYEQYF. As DNA, the CDR3 is TGTGCCAGCTCACCGGGGTTACGGGACCCATACGAGCAGTACTTC.

This chain connects TRBV30 to TRBJ1-1, with D possibly being TRBD1 (5 bases). Trimming removed 1 base from V and 5 bases from J, with 20 bases in between. The CDR3 is 16 amino acids. Germline lookup yields CDR1 GTSNPN and CDR2 SVGIG (reference sequence). CDR3 residues: CAWSASLGGAGTEAFF. CDR3 DNA: TGTGCCTGGAGTGCCTCTCTGGGAGGGGCCGGGACTGAAGCTTTCTTT.

The chain recombines TRBV28 with TRBJ2-2; unclear D gene. This CDR3 is built from 12 residues. Germline lookup yields CDR1 MDHEN and CDR2 SYDVKM. V was trimmed by 3 bases and J by 7 bases, leaving 6 bases between them. The CDR3 DNA reads as TGTGCCAGCAGTTTTTTTCGCGGGGAGCTGTTTTTT. It is translated as CASSFFRGELFF.

The chain is built from TRBV5-1 and TRBJ1-2; 9 nucleotides match TRBD1. Germline assignment: CDR1 SGHRS and CDR2 YFSETQ. Trimming took 2 bases from V and 8 from J; bases not matched to a gene: 10. The CDR3 is 15 residues long. The CDR3 sequence is CASSLSPGTGNGYTF. The CDR3 DNA reads TGCGCCAGCAGCTTAAGCCCCGGGACAGGGAACGGCTACACCTTC.

The chain employs TRBV2 and TRBJ2-7, with D unresolved. CDR1 and CDR2 from the germline V gene are SNHLY and FYNNEI. V lost 5 bases, J lost 4 bases, and 6 bases lay in between. The CDR3 covers 11 residues. As DNA, the CDR3 is TGTGCCAGCAGTTCCCAATACGAGCAGTACTTC. This translates into CASSSQYEQYF.

This clone was observed at least ten times. This chain joins TRBV18 and TRBJ1-1; TRBD1 aligns across 11 bases. This CDR3 spans 16 amino acids. V lost 4 bases and J lost 4; bases outside the gene matches: 8. The germline CDR1 and CDR2 sequences are KGHSH and LQKENI. The CDR3 protein is CASSLMGQGGGTEAFF. DNA for the CDR3: TGTGCCAGCTCACTAATGGGACAGGGGGGCGGCACTGAAGCTTTCTTT. The whole variable domain, remainder taken from reference TRBV18 and TRBJ1-1, is NAGVMQNPRHLVRRRGQEARLRCSPMKGHSHVYWYRQLPEEGLKFMVYLQKENIIDESGMPKERFSAEFPKEGPSILRIQQVVRGDSAAYFCASSLMGQGGGTEAFFGQGTRLTVV.

The chain has TRBV14 and TRBJ1-2; weak D call: TRBD1 (5 bases). Looked up from germline, CDR1 is SGHDN and CDR2 is FVKESK. Trimming cost V 5 bases and J 2 bases, with 15 bases left between them. The CDR3 is made up of 15 amino acids. CDR3 residues: CASSLGRWGNYGYTF. CDR3 nucleotide sequence: TGTGCCAGCAGCTTGGGACGGTGGGGAAACTATGGCTACACCTTC.

The chain links TRBV7-9 to TRBJ2-7; a weak D match, TRBD2 (8 bases). Germline values: CDR1 SEHNR, CDR2 FQNEAQ (reference sequence). The CDR3 extends over 16 amino acids. Trimming cost V 2 bases and J 7 bases, with 21 bases left between them. DNA of the CDR3: TGTGCCAGCAGCTTAAGGGGGCCGGGAGGGCCGGGGGAGCAGTACTTC. Protein product: CASSLRGPGGPGEQYF.

The chain uses TRBV19 and TRBJ2-5; 7 bases map to TRBD1. Germline V gene lookup returns CDR1 LNHDA and CDR2 SQIVND (reference sequence). The CDR3 runs 13 residues. V trimming: 2 bases; J trimming: 5 bases; junction bases outside the gene matches: 2. CDR3 DNA: TGTGCCAGTAGTATATCCAGGGGGGAGACCCAGTACTTC. It translates to CASSISRGETQYF.

J is TRBJ2-1 and V is TRBV6-5, with D possibly TRBD2 on 5 matching bases. The CDR3 contains 16 residues. The ends were cut back, 0 bases at V and 3 bases at J, with 12 bases in the middle. Germline loops: CDR1 MNHEY, CDR2 SVGAGI. This CDR3 is CASSYSSASYYNEQFF. CDR3 nucleotides: TGTGCCAGCAGTTACTCATCGGCTAGCTACTACAATGAGCAGTTCTTC.

The chain links TRBV19 to TRBJ2-4; TRBD2 is a possible D gene (5 bases). With 3 bases removed from V and 7 bases from J, the gap between germline ends came to 19 bases. This CDR3 contains 16 residues. Germline V gives CDR1 LNHDA, CDR2 SQIVND (reference sequence). In DNA, the CDR3 is TGTGCCAGTAGTATTACCCCCGTGGCCCCGGGGAACATTCAGTACTTC. This encodes CASSITPVAPGNIQYF. The full variable domain, completed using reference TRBV19 and TRBJ2-4, is DGGITQSPKYLFRKEGQNVTLSCEQNLNHDAMYWYRQDPGQGLRLIYYSQIVNDFQKGDIAEGYSVSREKKESFPLTVTSAQKNPTAFYLCASSITPVAPGNIQYFGAGTRLSVL.

The table lists this clone with many counts. This sample also contains other DNA sequences that code for the same CDR3. Here the CDR3 DNA reads TGTGCCAGCAGGATCACAAGGGAGGGGTGGGAGACCCAGTACTTC. As protein: CASRITREGWETQYF. V is TRBV6-1 and J is TRBJ2-5; 7 bases are a match to TRBD2. Germline values: CDR1 MNHNS, CDR2 SASEGT. The CDR3 is made up of 15 amino acids. The V segment lost 6 bases and the J segment 5 bases; nucleotides outside the gene matches: 12.

The rearrangement joins TRBV5-8 to TRBJ1-5; the match to TRBD1 covers 11 bases. Germline CDR1 reads SGHTS; CDR2 reads YDEGEE. The CDR3 has 17 residues. V gave up 6 bases and J gave up 6 bases; unmatched junction bases: 14. CDR3 in DNA: TGTGCCAGCATCTTCACGTTCGGACAGGGGGCGCGTCAGCCCCAGCATTTT. It encodes CASIFTFGQGARQPQHF.

V and J are TRBV7-9 and TRBJ1-1; tentative D call: TRBD1 (5 bases). There are 14 residues in the CDR3. Germline-derived CDR1 and CDR2 are SEHNR and FQNEAQ (reference sequence). The germline V and J ends were trimmed by 5 bases and 4 bases, with 14 bases remaining between them. The CDR3 region is CASSADLGTTEAFF. The DNA for the CDR3 is TGTGCCAGCAGCGCGGACCTGGGGACCACTGAAGCTTTCTTT.

The chain carries TRBV5-6 and TRBJ2-3; D gene unclear. The V end was cut by 2 bases, the J end by 3 bases, with 7 bases between. CDR1 and CDR2 from the germline V gene are SGHDT and YYEEEE. The CDR3 is 13 amino acids. CDR3 region: CASSLPVTDTQYF. The CDR3 DNA sequence: TGTGCCAGCAGCTTACCGGTGACAGATACGCAGTATTTT.

J is TRBJ2-3 and V is TRBV29-1; 10 positions match TRBD2. The J segment lost 4 bases and the V segment lost 1 base, leaving 2 bases of the junction unmatched. This CDR3 region has 14 residues. CDR1 SQVTM and CDR2 ANQGSEA come from the germline V gene. The CDR3 protein is CSVEALAGADTQYF. The CDR3 nucleotides read TGCAGCGTTGAAGCTCTAGCGGGAGCAGATACGCAGTATTTT.

The rearrangement links TRBV28 to TRBJ2-7, with TRBD2 matching 7 bases. With 5 bases clipped from V and 6 bases from J, the junction kept 7 bases outside the gene matches. Germline CDR1 and CDR2: MDHEN and SYDVKM. This CDR3 is 13 amino acids long. Here the CDR3 reads CASSIPGLSEQYF. CDR3 coding DNA: TGTGCCAGCAGTATACCGGGACTAAGCGAGCAGTACTTC.

The CDR3 DNA reads TGTGCCAGCAGCTCACAGGGCAGGGGCAATGAGCAGTTCTTC. Protein: CASSSQGRGNEQFF. The chain couples TRBV7-8 to TRBJ2-1; TRBD1 is a possible D gene (6 bases). CDR3 length: 14 amino acids. The ends were cut back, 4 bases at V and 6 bases at J, with 13 bases in the middle. Germline CDR1 and CDR2: SGHVS and FQNEAQ. The full variable domain, in which reference TRBV7-8 and TRBJ2-1 provide the parts outside the CDR3, is GAGVSQSPRYKVAKRGQDVALRCDPISGHVSLFWYQQALGQGPEFLTYFQNEAQLDKSGLPSDRFFAERPEGSVSTLKIQRTQQEDSAVYLCASSSQGRGNEQFFGPGTRLTVL.

CDR3 sequence (DNA): TGTGCCAGCAGGCCGGGACTAGCGATCGGGGAGCTGTTTTTT. Its translation is CASRPGLAIGELFF. The chain links TRBV2 to TRBJ2-2; 10 bases fit TRBD2. Trimming took 6 bases from V and 7 from J; bases not matched to a gene: 5. Germline lookup yields CDR1 SNHLY and CDR2 FYNNEI. The CDR3 has 14 residues.

V gene TRBV5-1 combines with J gene TRBJ2-4; TRBD1 is a possible D gene (6 bases). V was trimmed by 5 bases and J by 0 bases, leaving 9 bases between them. The germline CDR1 and CDR2 sequences are SGHRS and YFSETQ. The CDR3 contains 14 residues. CDR3 sequence: CASSTGLAKNIQYF. Here the CDR3 DNA reads TGCGCCAGCAGTACAGGGTTAGCCAAAAACATTCAGTACTTC.

This clone was detected many times. This chain links TRBV10-1 with TRBJ2-7; D is undetermined. V lost 6 bases, J lost 10 bases, and 16 bases lay in between. This CDR3 has 12 residues. Germline CDR1 is WNHNN and CDR2 is SYGVQD (reference sequence). The CDR3 coding sequence is TGCGCCAGCAGCTTCACCATCCCCCCCCAGTACTTC. This translates into CASSFTIPPQYF.

For the CDR3, the DNA is TGTGCCAGCAGTGGGCCGACTAGCTCCTACGAGCAGTACTTC. Translating gives CASSGPTSSYEQYF. The rearrangement links TRBV28 to TRBJ2-7; possibly TRBD2 for D (6 bases). Germline values: CDR1 MDHEN, CDR2 SYDVKM. V gave up 5 bases and J gave up 0 bases, with 11 bases separating them. The CDR3 has 14 amino acids.

CDR3 in DNA: TGTGCCAGCGCGGGTAGCGGGACCTACACCGGGGAGCTGTTTTTT. Protein product: CASAGSGTYTGELFF. V usage is TRBV10-3 and J usage is TRBJ2-2; 8 bases are a match to TRBD2. V lost 10 bases to trimming and J lost 3 bases; unmatched junction nucleotides: 10. From germline, CDR1 is ENHRY and CDR2 SYGVKD. The CDR3 has 15 amino acids.